These 20 T cell receptor beta chains share one sample of origin, sequenced in a study of T cell responses to AZD1222 COVID-19 vaccine. The method was immunoSEQ multiplex PCR; TCRdb's version includes in-frame clones alone and lacks a portion of them. The table lists fewer than 120,000 clones, just under 95% of them singletons. This specimen was peripheral blood, taken 28 days after the second AZD1222 dose. These receptors originate from an adult who received the AZD1222 COVID-19 vaccine.

The chain links TRBV24-1 to TRBJ2-7; possible D gene TRBD2, 5 bases. The germline gives CDR1 KGHDR, CDR2 SFDVKD. Trimming pared 5 bases from V and 7 bases from J, leaving 20 bases between. This CDR3 is built from 15 residues. This CDR3 reads CATSATSGFIWEQYF. DNA of the CDR3: TGTGCCACCAGTGCCACCTCGGGATTCATCTGGGAGCAGTACTTC.

The chain is built from TRBV4-2 and TRBJ2-7; no clear D gene. Germline lookup yields CDR1 LGHNA and CDR2 YNFKEQ. The CDR3 consists of 15 residues. Trimming left V 3 bases short and J 2 bases short, with 14 bases between. The CDR3 region has the DNA TGTGCCAGCAGCCACGATTATGGGGTAGCCTACGAGCAGTACTTC. Its protein product is CASSHDYGVAYEQYF.

The chain uses TRBV12-3 or TRBV12-4 and TRBJ1-5, with D unclear. The CDR3 length is 13 residues. Trimming took off 5 bases at V and 8 bases at J, with 13 bases between the two ends. CDR3 DNA: TGTGCCAGCAGTCCTCGGCCAGGAGAGCCCCAGCATTTT. Amino acids: CASSPRPGEPQHF.

The chain employs TRBV7-6 and TRBJ2-3, with TRBD2 matching 15 bases. The CDR3 contains 17 residues. Germline V gives CDR1 SGHVS, CDR2 FNYEAQ. V lost 5 bases, J lost 3 bases, and 6 bases stayed unmatched. CDR3 sequence reads: CASSQGTSGGRTDTQYF. The CDR3 coding sequence is TGTGCCAGCAGCCAGGGGACTAGCGGGGGGAGGACAGATACGCAGTATTTT.

The chain is built from TRBV12-3 or TRBV12-4 and TRBJ1-5; D may be TRBD1 (5 bases). The CDR3 has 12 amino acids. V was cut by 3 bases and J by 7 bases, with 7 bases left in between. CDR3 amino acids: CASSFGGQPQHF. DNA of the CDR3: TGTGCCAGCAGTTTCGGGGGACAGCCCCAGCATTTT.

The genes are TRBV11-2 and TRBJ2-3; tentatively, D is TRBD2 (5 bases). The CDR3 is 16 amino acids. V lost 1 base, J lost 4 bases, and 15 bases lay in between. Germline CDR1 and CDR2: SGHAT and FQNNGV. The CDR3 DNA follows: TGTGCCAGCAGCTTAGCGGGGTCGTTTCTTTCAGATACGCAGTATTTT. This encodes CASSLAGSFLSDTQYF.

The V call is TRBV6-6, the J call TRBJ1-1, with D perhaps matching TRBD1 (6 bases). Germline lookup yields CDR1 MNHNY and CDR2 SVGAGI (reference sequence). The CDR3 has 14 amino acids. Trimming took 0 bases from V and 1 from J, leaving 6 bases between them. The CDR3 sequence is CASSYSGGNTEAFF. In DNA, the CDR3 is TGTGCCAGCAGTTACTCAGGGGGGAACACTGAAGCTTTCTTT.

The V call is TRBV3-1 (or the pseudogene TRBV3-2), the J call TRBJ2-2; no firm D call. Trimming stripped 5 bases from V and 5 bases from J, with 9 bases between. Germline V CDR1 and CDR2: LGHDT, YNNKEL (reference sequence). The CDR3 consists of 13 residues. The CDR3 reads CASSGDATGELFF. The CDR3 bases are TGTGCCAGCAGCGGCGACGCAACCGGGGAGCTGTTTTTT.

V usage is TRBV5-1 and J usage is TRBJ1-1; 9 nucleotides agree with TRBD1. The V and J ends lost 4 bases and 5 bases, in that order; junction bases with no gene match: 9. Germline values: CDR1 SGHRS, CDR2 YFSETQ. The CDR3 has 15 residues. CDR3 sequence reads: CASSPSGTGKTEAFF. CDR3 coding DNA: TGCGCCAGCAGCCCCTCTGGGACAGGGAAGACTGAAGCTTTCTTT.

This clone was counted only a few times. The CDR3: CASRPDREGNEKLFF. The CDR3 bases are TGTGCCAGCAGACCCGACAGGGAGGGAAATGAAAAACTGTTTTTT. V usage is TRBV7-2 and J usage is TRBJ1-4, with 7 bases aligning to TRBD1. Germline lookup yields CDR1 SGHTA and CDR2 FQGNSA. The CDR3 has 15 residues. V shed 6 bases, J shed 5 bases, and the junction held 9 bases outside the gene matches.

V is TRBV9 and J is TRBJ2-1; 9 bases fit TRBD2. Trimming cost V 4 bases and J 8 bases; bases outside gene matches: 10. CDR1 SGDLS and CDR2 YYNGEE come from the germline V gene. The CDR3 sequence is 15 residues long. The CDR3 bases are TGTGCCAGCAGCTCCCGGACTAGCGCGAGGGATGAGCAGTTCTTC. It encodes CASSSRTSARDEQFF.

The gene calls are TRBV27 and TRBJ1-5; D gene ambiguous. Trimming removed 8 bases from V and 0 bases from J, with 5 bases in between. This CDR3 is 12 amino acids long. Per the germline V gene, CDR1 is MNHEY and CDR2 is SMNVEV (reference sequence). The chain's CDR3 is CASGYSNQPQHF. The DNA for the CDR3 is TGTGCCAGCGGGTATAGCAATCAGCCCCAGCATTTT.

In this sample, this clone turned up once. V and J are TRBV3-1 (or the pseudogene TRBV3-2) and TRBJ1-2; maybe TRBD1 (5 bases). Germline CDR1 reads LGHDT; CDR2 reads YNNKEL (reference sequence). The CDR3 runs 18 residues. V lost 0 bases to trimming and J lost 3 bases, with 20 bases between them. Here the CDR3 DNA reads TGTGCCAGCAGCCAAGATCTTGTGGGGCAGGAGAAAGACTATGGCTACACCTTC. Protein: CASSQDLVGQEKDYGYTF.

The chain links TRBV6-5 to TRBJ2-5; the match to TRBD2 covers 7 bases. V shed 10 bases, J shed 6 bases, and the junction held 17 bases outside the gene matches. The CDR3 sequence is 15 residues long. CDR1 is MNHEY, CDR2 SVGAGI, per germline. CDR3 sequence reads: CATTSGLAALQTQYF. CDR3 DNA: TGTGCCACGACGAGTGGGCTAGCGGCCCTTCAGACCCAGTACTTC.

Worth noting for this clone: A junction boundary mismatches the germline segment, possibly from a read error. This chain connects TRBV3-1 (or the pseudogene TRBV3-2) to TRBJ2-1; either TRBD1 or TRBD2 may fit D (6 bases each). Germline-derived CDR1 and CDR2 are LGHDT and YNNKEL (reference sequence). The CDR3 extends over 14 amino acids. CDR3 coding DNA: TGTGCCAGCAGCCCCTCGGGGGCTGTAGCCGAGCGGTTCTTC. Its protein product is CASSPSGAVAERFF.

V and J are TRBV6-4 and TRBJ2-1; the match to TRBD2 covers 9 bases. This CDR3 contains 16 residues. The trim removed 0 bases at V and 7 bases at J, leaving 7 bases unmatched. Germline V gene sequence: CDR1 MRHNA, CDR2 SNTAGT. The CDR3 spells CASSDSLASGENEQFF. In nucleotides, the CDR3 is TGTGCCAGCAGTGACTCTTTGGCTAGCGGGGAAAATGAGCAGTTCTTC.

The chain uses TRBV2 and TRBJ2-2; D uncertain. This CDR3 has 12 amino acids. Trimming stripped 6 bases from V and 9 bases from J, with 11 bases between. Germline V gene sequence: CDR1 SNHLY, CDR2 FYNNEI. The CDR3 DNA follows: TGTGCCAGCAGGAGGATTCTCCGGGAGCTGTTTTTT. This translates into CASRRILRELFF.

V gene TRBV28 combines with J gene TRBJ1-2; D perhaps matches TRBD1 (6 bases). There are 13 residues in the CDR3. With 3 bases removed from V and 2 bases from J, the gap between germline ends came to 7 bases. In germline, CDR1 is MDHEN, CDR2 SYDVKM. The CDR3 sequence is CASSFGQNYGYTF. Written as DNA, the CDR3 is TGTGCCAGCAGTTTCGGACAGAACTATGGCTACACCTTC.

V is TRBV25-1 and J is TRBJ1-3; D not resolved. Germline V gene data show CDR1 as MGHDK and CDR2 as SYGVNS. The CDR3 sequence is 15 residues long. The ends were cut back, 5 bases at V and 0 bases at J, with 11 bases in the middle. CDR3: CASSPGLYSGNTIYF. The CDR3, as DNA: TGTGCCAGCAGTCCCGGACTCTACTCTGGAAACACCATATATTTT. Looking up the rest from reference TRBV25-1 and TRBJ1-3 gives the full variable domain: EADIYQTPRYLVIGTGKKITLECSQTMGHDKMYWYQQDPGMELHLIHYSYGVNSTEKGDLSSESTVSRIRTEHFPLTLESARPSHTSQYLCASSPGLYSGNTIYFGEGSWLTVV.

The CDR3 DNA reads as TGTGCCAGCAGTGGAGGAAGACTAGCGGCTGAGCAGTTCTTC. This translates into CASSGGRLAAEQFF. V is TRBV2 and J is TRBJ2-1; 9 positions agree with TRBD2. This CDR3 has 14 residues. Germline V lookup: CDR1 SNHLY, CDR2 FYNNEI. The V and J ends lost 4 bases and 9 bases, in that order; junction bases with no gene match: 7.